This T cell receptor (beta chain) stems from a study of OX40 agonist ivuxolimab in advanced cancers. Study-wide context: Ivuxolimab was administered intravenously to patients at 0.01 to 10 mg/kg every 2 weeks. Three individuals attained partial responses, comprising one hepatocellular carcinoma case and two cutaneous melanoma cases.

Assay used: immunoSEQ multiplex PCR; TCRdb lists only in-frame clones, some missing. The repertoire holds about 21,000 clones, around 80% seen once, with 8.5% to 10% in the top ten. CDR1 and CDR2 from the germline V gene are SGHAT and FQNNGV. V lost 0 bases and J lost 8, with 26 bases in between. This CDR3 is 19 amino acids long. This TCR came from an adult with an advanced solid tumor such as melanoma, head and neck, liver or kidney cancer. The genes are TRBV11-2 and TRBJ2-1; the D gene is possibly TRBD1 (6 bases). The sample consisted of CD4+ or CD8+ T cells sorted from blood, taken in a trial of the OX40 agonist ivuxolimab. DNA for the CDR3: TGTGCCAGCAGCTTAGATCGGATTACCACAGGGCAGGTGAAGGATGAGCAGTTCTTC. Translating gives CASSLDRITTGQVKDEQFF.